A selection of T cell receptor beta chains follows, all from one sample in a study of identical twins. Each CDR3 protein is one row after TCRdb ran MiXCR on the 5' RACE reads. The sample lists about 530,000 distinct CDR3 sequences, approximately 20% occurring once. In addition, the sample was reused for a study of yellow fever vaccine responses in identical twins.

Sequenced material: CD4+ T cells sorted from blood. The receptors were sampled from a woman between 18 and 29 years old in good health. CDR3s include the opening cysteine and the closing phenylalanine or tryptophan. Each record gives: clone size, V gene, J gene, D gene, CDR3 DNA, CDR3 protein. A D gene is named only where the DNA matches it firmly. A clone size is listed for some rows: how often the clone was seen (once, few, many), or a class if it is expanded.

clone size: NA; V gene: TRBV11-2; J gene: TRBJ2-7; D gene: NA; CDR3 DNA: TGTGCCAGCAGCGCCACTAGCTTCTACGAGCAGTACTTC; CDR3 protein: CASSATSFYEQYF
clone size: NA; V gene: TRBV3-1; J gene: TRBJ2-2; D gene: NA; CDR3 DNA: TGTGCCAGCAGCCGAAGAGTAGGGACGGCTGGAGGGGCCGGGGAGCTGTTTTTT; CDR3 protein: CASSRRVGTAGGAGELFF
clone size: NA; V gene: TRBV11-2; J gene: TRBJ2-1; D gene: NA; CDR3 DNA: TGTGCCAGCAGCTTGTTTAGGGATTACAATGAGCAGTTCTTC; CDR3 protein: CASSLFRDYNEQFF
clone size: many; V gene: TRBV9; J gene: TRBJ2-3; D gene: TRBD2; CDR3 DNA: TGTGCCAGCAGCGTAAGCCCATGGCCGCGCTCCTCACCGGGACTAGCGGGATCAGATACGCAGTATTTT; CDR3 protein: CASSVSPWPRSSPGLAGSDTQYF
clone size: NA; V gene: TRBV3-1; J gene: TRBJ1-4; D gene: TRBD1; CDR3 DNA: TGTGCCAGCAGCCGGCAGACAGGGGGCGGTGAAAAACTGTTTTTT; CDR3 protein: CASSRQTGGGEKLFF
clone size: once; V gene: TRBV12-3/TRBV12-4; J gene: TRBJ1-6; D gene: NA; CDR3 DNA: TGTGCCAGCAGGAGGGGCAATTCACCCCTCCACTTT; CDR3 protein: CASRRGNSPLHF
clone size: NA; V gene: TRBV7-9; J gene: TRBJ2-1; D gene: NA; CDR3 DNA: TGTGCCAGCAGCTTAAATGGCAATGAGCAGTTCTTC; CDR3 protein: CASSLNGNEQFF
clone size: many; V gene: TRBV12-3/TRBV12-4; J gene: TRBJ1-5; D gene: NA; CDR3 DNA: TGTGCCAGCAGTTTCGCGGGTAGCAATCAGCCCCAGCATTTT; CDR3 protein: CASSFAGSNQPQHF
clone size: NA; V gene: TRBV7-9; J gene: TRBJ2-1; D gene: TRBD2; CDR3 DNA: TGTGCCAGCACCGGGACTACCCCGTGGAATGAGCAGTTCTTC; CDR3 protein: CASTGTTPWNEQFF
clone size: NA; V gene: TRBV2; J gene: TRBJ2-1; D gene: NA; CDR3 DNA: TGTGCCAGCTTACTACAGGGAAATGAGCAGTTCTTC; CDR3 protein: CASLLQGNEQFF
clone size: NA; V gene: TRBV29-1; J gene: TRBJ2-1; D gene: TRBD2; CDR3 DNA: TGCAGCGTGCAAAGGACTAGTGGTTCCTACAATGAGCAGTTCTTC; CDR3 protein: CSVQRTSGSYNEQFF
clone size: many; V gene: TRBV3-1; J gene: TRBJ2-3; D gene: NA; CDR3 DNA: TGTGCCAGCAGCCAAGTCCCCACCCATCAGTATTTT; CDR3 protein: CASSQVPTHQYF
clone size: NA; V gene: TRBV19; J gene: TRBJ2-1; D gene: TRBD1; CDR3 DNA: TGTGCCAGCCGCTACAGGGGTGAAAATGAGCAGTTCTTC; CDR3 protein: CASRYRGENEQFF
clone size: many; V gene: TRBV12-3/TRBV12-4; J gene: TRBJ1-1; D gene: TRBD1; CDR3 DNA: TGTGCCAGCAGTGGGGACAGGAACACTGAAGCTTTCTTT; CDR3 protein: CASSGDRNTEAFF
clone size: NA; V gene: TRBV18; J gene: TRBJ1-6; D gene: NA; CDR3 DNA: TGTGCCAGCTCACCTGGAGGGGGAGGAAATTCACCCCTCCACTTT; CDR3 protein: CASSPGGGGNSPLHF
clone size: few; V gene: TRBV15; J gene: TRBJ2-1; D gene: TRBD1; CDR3 DNA: TGTGCCACCAGCAGAGACCGGGACAGGGGCTACAATGAGCAGTTCTTC; CDR3 protein: CATSRDRDRGYNEQFF
clone size: once; V gene: TRBV5-6; J gene: TRBJ2-7; D gene: TRBD1; CDR3 DNA: TGTGCCAGCAGCTCTCCGACAGGGGGCCGCTTCTACGAGCAGTACTTC; CDR3 protein: CASSSPTGGRFYEQYF
clone size: NA; V gene: TRBV18; J gene: TRBJ2-7; D gene: NA; CDR3 DNA: TGTGCCAGCTCACCGGACAGCGTCTACGAGCAGTACTTC; CDR3 protein: CASSPDSVYEQYF
clone size: NA; V gene: TRBV12-3/TRBV12-4; J gene: TRBJ2-7; D gene: TRBD1; CDR3 DNA: TGTGCCAGCAGTTCCCCGAGGCAGGGGGCTTACGAGCAGTACTTC; CDR3 protein: CASSSPRQGAYEQYF
clone size: NA; V gene: TRBV20-1; J gene: TRBJ2-7; D gene: TRBD1; CDR3 DNA: TGCAGTGCTAGAGAATCCGGGACAGCCTCCTACGAGCAGTACTTC; CDR3 protein: CSARESGTASYEQYF
clone size: NA; V gene: TRBV12-3/TRBV12-4; J gene: TRBJ1-1; D gene: NA; CDR3 DNA: TGTGCCAGCAAAGCCCCGGGGGGAATAGACACTGAAGCTTTCTTT; CDR3 protein: CASKAPGGIDTEAFF